These 18 T cell receptor beta chains share one sample of origin, sequenced in a study of CD8 T cells in ankylosing spondylitis. MiXCR, run by TCRdb on the 5' RACE reads, gives a single entry per CDR3 protein. The sample shows 200,000 to 300,000 distinct CDR3 sequences, more than 20% of them seen only once. Source material: blood, either unsorted or a sorted T cell fraction (not recorded which). The receptors stem from a male donor with ankylosing spondylitis or in good health (not recorded which).

This sequence joins TRBV12-3 or TRBV12-4 and TRBJ2-7, with D possibly TRBD1 on 5 matching bases. This CDR3 comprises 12 residues. V lost 4 bases to trimming and J lost 6 bases, with 10 bases between them. The DNA for the CDR3 is TGTGCCAGCAGTTCAGGGCTCCCCGAGCAGTACTTC. The encoded protein is CASSSGLPEQYF.

This clonotype occurred many times. The chain uses TRBV12-3 or TRBV12-4 and TRBJ2-2; D might be TRBD2 (7 bases). V was pared by 7 bases and J by 0 bases, with 18 bases between. The CDR3 has 17 amino acids. CDR3 sequence reads: CASNRIRGAANTGELFF. The DNA of the CDR3 is TGTGCCAGCAATCGGATCCGGGGGGCTGCGAACACCGGGGAGCTGTTTTTT.

This clonotype was counted many times. The rearrangement links TRBV12-5 to TRBJ2-1; D remains unclear. The CDR3 sequence is 13 residues long. Trimming removed 6 bases at V and 6 bases at J, with 12 bases between. The germline CDR1 and CDR2 sequences are LGHNT and FRNRAP. CDR3 protein: CASGRNLGNEQFF. The CDR3 DNA reads TGTGCTAGTGGCCGAAACTTGGGCAATGAGCAGTTCTTC.

This clonotype was observed many times. This chain uses TRBV12-3 or TRBV12-4 with TRBJ2-1; 7 bases line up with TRBD1. V was pared by 6 bases and J by 10 bases, with 12 bases of the junction left unmatched. The CDR3 sequence is 14 residues long. The CDR3 reads CASSRTGALEEQFF. CDR3 coding DNA: TGTGCCAGCAGCAGGACAGGAGCTCTTGAAGAGCAGTTCTTC.

The V gene is TRBV7-3, the J gene TRBJ1-6, with 11 bases identical to TRBD1. The CDR3 spans 16 residues. V gave up 5 bases and J gave up 9 bases; unmatched junction bases: 9. The germline gives CDR1 SGHTA, CDR2 FQGTGA. As DNA, the CDR3 is TGTGCCAGCAGCCTAATGGGACAGGGGGAAGGTTCACCCCTCCACTTT. Amino acids: CASSLMGQGEGSPLHF. The full variable domain, its missing parts supplied by reference TRBV7-3 and TRBJ1-6, is GAGVSQTPSNKVTEKGKYVELRCDPISGHTALYWYRQSLGQGPEFLIYFQGTGAADDSGLPNDRFFAVRPEGSVSTLKIQRTERGDSAVYLCASSLMGQGEGSPLHFGNGTRLTVT.

This clonotype was observed at least ten times. The genes are TRBV6-5 and TRBJ2-1; no clear D gene. The germline CDR1 and CDR2 sequences are MNHEY and SVGAGI. This CDR3 comprises 16 residues. V was cut by 0 bases and J by 5 bases, with 14 bases left in between. CDR3 residues: CASSYSSSRPDNEQFF. The CDR3 DNA reads as TGTGCCAGCAGTTACTCCAGCTCCAGGCCCGACAATGAGCAGTTCTTC.

The chain couples TRBV6-1 to TRBJ1-5; D may be TRBD1 (6 bases). V was pared by 10 bases and J by 7 bases, with 17 bases between. The CDR3 extends over 13 amino acids. The germline CDR1 and CDR2 sequences are MNHNS and SASEGT. CDR3 sequence (DNA): TGTGCCACGCGAGGGGGAACGGGCCAGCCCCAGCATTTT. Its protein product is CATRGGTGQPQHF.

Only a few counts were recorded for this clonotype. This chain joins TRBV29-1 and TRBJ2-6; D is perhaps TRBD2 (6 bases). The ends were cut back, 4 bases at V and 2 bases at J, with 6 bases in the middle. This CDR3 has 13 residues. Germline CDR1 SQVTM, CDR2 ANQGSEA. The CDR3 reads CSVGEAGANVLTF. In DNA form, the CDR3 reads TGCAGCGTTGGGGAGGCTGGGGCCAACGTCCTGACTTTC.

There are a few counts of this clonotype. The CDR3 sequence is CASSPFSGDSYNEQFF. The CDR3 DNA is TGTGCCAGCAGCCCCTTTAGCGGGGACTCCTACAATGAGCAGTTCTTC. The chain recombines TRBV7-9 with TRBJ2-1; the match to TRBD2 covers 8 bases. V shed 5 bases, J shed 0 bases, and the junction held 6 bases outside the gene matches. The CDR3 runs 16 residues. CDR1 is SEHNR and CDR2 is FQNEAQ in the germline V gene (reference sequence). The full variable domain, with the rest looked up from reference TRBV7-9 and TRBJ2-1, is DTGVSQNPRHKITKRGQNVTFRCDPISEHNRLYWYRQTLGQGPEFLTYFQNEAQLEKSRLLSDRFSAERPKGSFSTLEIQRTEQGDSAMYLCASSPFSGDSYNEQFFGPGTRLTVL.

This clonotype was recorded many times. The rearrangement uses TRBV7-9 and TRBJ2-3; TRBD1 might be the D (6 bases). Trimming shortened V by 5 bases and J by 1 base, and 10 bases separated the two germline ends. The CDR3 length is 14 residues. CDR1 is SEHNR and CDR2 is FQNEAQ in the germline V gene (reference sequence). The CDR3 spells CASSQGQRTDTQYF. The CDR3 DNA is TGTGCCAGCAGCCAAGGACAGCGCACAGATACGCAGTATTTT.

This clonotype was counted many times. The rearrangement links TRBV20-1 to TRBJ2-2; the match to TRBD1 covers 7 bases. Germline loops: CDR1 DFQATT, CDR2 SNEGSKA (reference sequence). V shed 6 bases and J 0 bases; nucleotides not matched to a gene: 10. CDR3 length: 16 residues. CDR3 nucleotides: TGCAGTGCCCCTGTAGGACAGGAGACGAACACCGGGGAGCTGTTTTTT. Amino acid sequence: CSAPVGQETNTGELFF.

This clonotype appeared many times. The chain employs TRBV23-1 and TRBJ1-1, with 9 bases matching TRBD1. TRBV23-1 is filed as an ORF, its function uncertain. V shed 6 bases and J 7 bases; nucleotides not matched to a gene: 18. The CDR3 runs to 17 residues. The CDR3 DNA reads as TGCGCCAGCAGCCGGGCAGGGACAGGGAAAGAGGGTTATGAAGCTTTCTTT. Translation gives CASSRAGTGKEGYEAFF.

The chain links TRBV11-2 to TRBJ2-2; 13 bases agree with TRBD2. Germline CDR1 is SGHAT and CDR2 is FQNNGV. The length of the CDR3 is 15 residues. J gave up 5 bases and V 6 bases, and 3 bases lay outside the gene matches. The chain's CDR3 is CASRLGLAGTGELFF. Here the CDR3 DNA reads TGTGCCAGCAGACTGGGACTAGCGGGGACCGGGGAGCTGTTTTTT. Complete variable domain (other parts from reference TRBV11-2 and TRBJ2-2): EAGVAQSPRYKIIEKRQSVAFWCNPISGHATLYWYQQILGQGPKLLIQFQNNGVVDDSQLPKDRFSAERLKGVDSTLKIQPAKLEDSAVYLCASRLGLAGTGELFFGEGSRLTVL.

This clonotype showed up just a few times. The V gene is TRBV20-1, the J gene TRBJ2-5; D gene uncertain. The V gene's germline CDR1 is DFQATT and CDR2 SNEGSKA (reference sequence). The V gene lost 1 base and the J gene lost 3 bases, with 6 bases spanning the gap. The CDR3 consists of 12 residues. The CDR3 loop reads CSARGPKETQYF. The DNA for the CDR3 is TGCAGTGCTAGAGGACCGAAAGAGACCCAGTACTTC.

V gene TRBV7-2 combines with J gene TRBJ2-7, with D possibly matching TRBD1 (5 bases). Germline values: CDR1 SGHTA, CDR2 FQGNSA. The CDR3 runs 14 residues. With 5 bases removed from V and 4 bases from J, the gap between germline ends came to 15 bases. The CDR3 nucleotides are TGTGCCAGCAGCCGCAGGGTTGGGGCGTACGAGCAGTACTTC. It translates to CASSRRVGAYEQYF.

This chain connects TRBV10-3 to TRBJ2-1, with D perhaps assigned TRBD1 or TRBD2 (5 bases each). Germline CDR1 reads ENHRY; CDR2 reads SYGVKD. The V gene lost 6 bases and the J gene lost 5 bases, with 14 bases spanning the gap. The CDR3 contains 14 residues. CDR3 coding DNA: TGTGCCATCAGCCAAATCGGGGACGACAATGAGCAGTTCTTC. This codes for CAISQIGDDNEQFF.

The V call is TRBV20-1, the J call TRBJ2-1; 9 positions match TRBD2. Looked up from germline, CDR1 is DFQATT and CDR2 is SNEGSKA (reference sequence). The CDR3 covers 12 residues. V shed 8 bases and J 7 bases; nucleotides not matched to a gene: 6. The DNA for the CDR3 is TGCAGTTGCGGGGGGGCCAGGAATGAGCAGTTCTTC. As protein: CSCGGARNEQFF.

The chain combines TRBV6-1 with TRBJ2-7; D remains unclear. Germline V gene sequence: CDR1 MNHNS, CDR2 SASEGT. V was trimmed by 6 bases and J by 4 bases, leaving 16 bases between them. The CDR3 extends over 14 amino acids. CDR3 sequence: CASSPLQIPYEQYF. Written as DNA, the CDR3 is TGTGCCAGCAGCCCGTTACAGATCCCTTACGAGCAGTACTTC.